This T cell receptor (beta chain) is drawn from a study of Ad26.COV2.S vaccination and SARS-CoV-2 variants. The junction had 7 bases not matched to a gene; V was cut back by 0 bases and J by 3 bases. Germline V gives CDR1 MNHEY, CDR2 SVGAGI. The CDR3 covers 16 residues. Some clones are missing from TCRdb's copy, which holds only in-frame ones; the method was immunoSEQ multiplex PCR. This table holds fewer than 600,000 clones, 89% found once. Treatment denoted: approximately 18 received Ad26.COV2.S at low or high dose, single or two shots; roughly five received placebo; per-sample allocation not given. Each sample was drawn 63 days after the first injection (of vaccine or placebo). The donor's status was that of an adult aged 18-55 years in Boston. The shot given was an Ad26 vector that makes Wuhan-strain SARS-CoV-2 spike.

The receptor's source is a person aged 18 to 59 who received the Ad26.COV2.S COVID-19 vaccine or a placebo. Sequencing used peripheral blood, obtained in a trial of Ad26.COV2.S vaccine versus placebo. The rearrangement joins TRBV6-5 to TRBJ1-1, with 7 positions matching TRBD1. CDR3: CASSYSSGRGDTEAFF. The CDR3 DNA is TGTGCCAGCAGTTACTCGTCCGGCAGGGGGGACACTGAAGCTTTCTTT.